A single T cell receptor beta chain is shown here with its context. Its antigen is currently unknown. Other DNA sequences in this specimen translate into the identical CDR3. TCRdb's copy holds only in-frame clones and misses some; the assay was immunoSEQ multiplex PCR. The sample has about 120,000 clones, about 95% seen once; the top ten hold more than 2.5%. The length of the CDR3 is 19 residues. The germline gives CDR1 LNHDA, CDR2 SQIVND (reference sequence). V trimming: 1 base; J trimming: 3 bases; junction bases outside the gene matches: 13. This sample is part of a study of graft-versus-host responses after intestinal transplantation. At the level of the study: Recipients obtained multivisceral, liver-intestinal, or isolated intestinal transplants. All of the recipients had induction that used anti-thymocyte globulin, then tacrolimus and steroids for approximately 3 years. Points from the study as a whole: Graft-donor T cell macrochimerism in patients accompanied high graft-versus-host to host-versus-graft clonal ratios in allografts.

J is TRBJ2-7 and V is TRBV19; 12 bases fit TRBD1. The sequencing here drew on unstimulated CD8+ T cells sorted from spleen or lymph node cells, taken before intestinal transplant. The sequence derives from a human donor who received an intestinal transplant. In DNA, the CDR3 is TGTGCCAGTAGTATAGGGGGGGATGGGACAGGGGGCGATTTCTACGAGCAGTACTTC. Translated, it gives CASSIGGDGTGGDFYEQYF.